A selection of T cell receptor beta chains follows, all from one sample in a study of blood T cell repertoires in COVID-19. Here immunoSEQ multiplex PCR was the method, and the copy in TCRdb shows in-frame clones only, minus some. The repertoire has under 200,000 clones, more than 75% of them found once; the top ten carry 6% to 7.5%. The sequencing input was PBMCs or T cells enriched from blood (not recorded which). The receptor source for this set is a woman aged 50 to 60 who had recovered from COVID-19. CDR3s include the opening cysteine and the closing phenylalanine or tryptophan. A D gene is named only where the DNA matches it firmly. Only some rows state a clone size, as once, few, many or a class for expanded clones.

v_gene: TRBV19; j_gene: TRBJ2-1; d_gene: NA; abundance: once; len: 15; CDR3aa: CASKVSRDTYNEQFF; CDR3nt: TGTGCCAGTAAGGTTTCTCGGGACACTTACAATGAGCAGTTCTTC
v_gene: TRBV29-1; j_gene: TRBJ2-1; d_gene: TRBD2; abundance: NA; len: 14; CDR3aa: CSVAGLAALNEQFF; CDR3nt: TGCAGCGTTGCCGGACTAGCGGCCCTCAATGAGCAGTTCTTC
v_gene: TRBV27; j_gene: TRBJ1-4; d_gene: NA; abundance: NA; len: 16; CDR3aa: CASSLLGAGYNEKLFF; CDR3nt: TGTGCCAGCAGTTTATTGGGGGCAGGATATAATGAAAAACTGTTTTTT
v_gene: TRBV12-2; j_gene: TRBJ2-1; d_gene: NA; abundance: NA; len: 19; CDR3aa: CASRVSRIAGGSSYNEQFF; CDR3nt: TGTGCAAGTCGCGTTTCGAGGATAGCGGGAGGGAGCTCCTACAATGAGCAGTTCTTC
v_gene: TRBV5-6; j_gene: TRBJ2-1; d_gene: NA; abundance: NA; len: 14; CDR3aa: CASSLAAASGEQFF; CDR3nt: TGTGCCAGCAGCTTGGCCGCGGCTAGTGGTGAGCAGTTCTTC
v_gene: TRBV30; j_gene: TRBJ1-1; d_gene: TRBD1; abundance: NA; len: 12; CDR3aa: CAWRARQGEAFF; CDR3nt: TGTGCCTGGAGAGCCCGACAGGGAGAAGCTTTCTTT
v_gene: TRBV7-9; j_gene: TRBJ1-1; d_gene: TRBD1; abundance: once; len: 16; CDR3aa: CASSSWDRGGGTEAFF; CDR3nt: TGTGCCAGCAGCTCGTGGGACAGGGGTGGTGGCACTGAAGCTTTCTTT
v_gene: TRBV11-1; j_gene: TRBJ1-1; d_gene: NA; abundance: NA; len: 15; CDR3aa: CASSLGGRVNTEAFF; CDR3nt: TGTGCCAGCAGCTTAGGTGGCAGGGTGAACACTGAAGCTTTCTTT
v_gene: TRBV19; j_gene: TRBJ1-1; d_gene: NA; abundance: few; len: 15; CDR3aa: CASSIGQQGGTEAFF; CDR3nt: TGTGCCAGTAGTATTGGACAACAGGGAGGGACTGAAGCTTTCTTT
v_gene: TRBV28; j_gene: TRBJ2-7; d_gene: TRBD1; abundance: NA; len: 16; CDR3aa: CASSLIRGTGGNEQYF; CDR3nt: TGTGCCAGCAGTTTAATACGCGGGACAGGGGGCAACGAGCAGTACTTC
v_gene: TRBV19; j_gene: TRBJ1-5; d_gene: TRBD1; abundance: NA; len: 13; CDR3aa: CASSRTGDQPQHF; CDR3nt: TGTGCCAGTAGTCGGACAGGGGATCAGCCCCAGCATTTT
v_gene: TRBV5-1; j_gene: TRBJ1-2; d_gene: NA; abundance: NA; len: 15; CDR3aa: CASSQPSEANYGYTF; CDR3nt: TGCGCCAGCAGCCAACCCTCCGAGGCTAACTATGGCTACACCTTC
v_gene: TRBV5-1; j_gene: TRBJ2-7; d_gene: NA; abundance: NA; len: 15; CDR3aa: CASSSSSDGRSEQYF; CDR3nt: TGCGCCAGCAGTTCTTCTAGCGATGGGCGGTCCGAGCAGTACTTC
v_gene: TRBV3-1/TRBV3-2; j_gene: TRBJ2-1; d_gene: TRBD1; abundance: once; len: 16; CDR3aa: CASSLTGTGGLNEQFF; CDR3nt: TGTGCCAGCAGCCTCACCGGGACAGGGGGTTTAAATGAGCAGTTCTTC